This is a list of T cell receptor beta chains from one sample in a study of cytomegalovirus exposure and HLA in healthy donors. Generated by immunoSEQ multiplex PCR, the TCRdb table keeps only in-frame clones and is missing some. The repertoire holds 95,000 to 150,000 clones, with about 9.4% as singletons. The sequenced sample consisted of PBMCs. The source is a woman aged 35 to 49 in good health and CMV-seropositive. Both conserved end residues are part of each CDR3. A D gene is named only where the DNA matches it firmly. Clone sizes are given selectively: once, few, many, or a class where the clone is expanded.

j_call: TRBJ2-7
d_call: TRBD1
cdr3_length: 15
clone_size: few
v_call: TRBV29-1
cdr3_nt: TGCAGCGTTGTGTCGGGACAGCAGATCTCCTACGAGCAGTACTTC
cdr3_aa: CSVVSGQQISYEQYF

j_call: TRBJ2-7
d_call: -
cdr3_length: 15
clone_size: -
v_call: TRBV18
cdr3_nt: TGTGCCAGCTCGGAGGGACAGTCGACCGCCTACGAGCAGTACTTC
cdr3_aa: CASSEGQSTAYEQYF

j_call: TRBJ1-2
d_call: TRBD1
cdr3_length: 14
clone_size: few
v_call: TRBV19
cdr3_nt: TGTGCCAGTAGTACGACAGGGGGCCCGGATGGCTACACCTTC
cdr3_aa: CASSTTGGPDGYTF

j_call: TRBJ2-7
d_call: TRBD2
cdr3_length: 14
clone_size: -
v_call: TRBV15
cdr3_nt: TGTGCCACCAGCAGGGCTAGCGGGGGCTACGAGCAGTACTTC
cdr3_aa: CATSRASGGYEQYF

j_call: TRBJ2-5
d_call: TRBD2
cdr3_length: 15
clone_size: -
v_call: TRBV6-1
cdr3_nt: TGTGCCAGCAGTGAAGATGCGGGGGGGCCGGAGACCCAGTACTTC
cdr3_aa: CASSEDAGGPETQYF

j_call: TRBJ1-4
d_call: -
cdr3_length: 16
clone_size: -
v_call: TRBV14
cdr3_nt: TGTGCCAGCAGCCAAGTAAGGAGGGGCTTAGGTGAAAAACTGTTTTTT
cdr3_aa: CASSQVRRGLGEKLFF

j_call: TRBJ1-6
d_call: TRBD1
cdr3_length: 13
clone_size: -
v_call: TRBV10-3
cdr3_nt: TGTGCCACTGCCGACAGGGATAATTCACCCCTCCACTTT
cdr3_aa: CATADRDNSPLHF

j_call: TRBJ1-1
d_call: TRBD1
cdr3_length: 13
clone_size: -
v_call: TRBV7-3
cdr3_nt: TGTGCCAGCAGCTTAAGCAGGGGGACTGAGGCTTTCTTT
cdr3_aa: CASSLSRGTEAFF

j_call: TRBJ2-1
d_call: TRBD2
cdr3_length: 14
clone_size: -
v_call: TRBV5-6
cdr3_nt: TGTGCCAGCAGCTTGGACCTAGCGGGGAATGAGCAGTTCTTC
cdr3_aa: CASSLDLAGNEQFF

j_call: TRBJ1-5
d_call: -
cdr3_length: 12
clone_size: -
v_call: TRBV5-6
cdr3_nt: TGTGCCAGCAGCCGGCAGGATCAGCCCCAGCATTTT
cdr3_aa: CASSRQDQPQHF

j_call: TRBJ1-2
d_call: TRBD1
cdr3_length: 14
clone_size: few
v_call: TRBV18
cdr3_nt: TGTGCCAGCTCACCGGACAGGGAAGACTATGGCTACACCTTC
cdr3_aa: CASSPDREDYGYTF

j_call: TRBJ1-4
d_call: -
cdr3_length: 13
clone_size: few
v_call: TRBV14
cdr3_nt: TGTGCCAGCAGCCAAGATCTGAGGGATAAGGTGTTTTTT
cdr3_aa: CASSQDLRDKVFF

j_call: TRBJ1-1
d_call: -
cdr3_length: 12
clone_size: few
v_call: TRBV2
cdr3_nt: TGTGCCGGGTTGGGGGGGATCACTGAAGCTTTCTTT
cdr3_aa: CAGLGGITEAFF

j_call: TRBJ2-1
d_call: -
cdr3_length: 15
clone_size: -
v_call: TRBV5-1
cdr3_nt: TGCGCCAGCAGCTTGGCAGCAGGGTCGGGCAATGAGCAGTTCTTC
cdr3_aa: CASSLAAGSGNEQFF

j_call: TRBJ2-2
d_call: TRBD1
cdr3_length: 14
clone_size: few
v_call: TRBV5-1
cdr3_nt: TGCGCCAGCAGCTTTCAGGGGGCTGGCGGGGAGCTGTTTTTT
cdr3_aa: CASSFQGAGGELFF

j_call: TRBJ2-7
d_call: TRBD1
cdr3_length: 15
clone_size: -
v_call: TRBV18
cdr3_nt: TGTGCCAGCTCACCAGAGACAGGGGCCCCGGGCGAGCAGTACTTC
cdr3_aa: CASSPETGAPGEQYF

j_call: TRBJ1-6
d_call: -
cdr3_length: 12
clone_size: -
v_call: TRBV10-3
cdr3_nt: TGTGCCATCAGTGGGCTCAATTCACCCCTCCACTTT
cdr3_aa: CAISGLNSPLHF

j_call: TRBJ1-2
d_call: TRBD1
cdr3_length: 14
clone_size: few
v_call: TRBV30
cdr3_nt: TGTGCCTGGGCCGGGACAGGGTCATCCTATGGCTACACCTTC
cdr3_aa: CAWAGTGSSYGYTF

j_call: TRBJ2-1
d_call: TRBD1
cdr3_length: 15
clone_size: -
v_call: TRBV4-1
cdr3_nt: TGCGCCAGCAGCCAAGGGACAGGGTTCCACAATGAGCAGTTCTTC
cdr3_aa: CASSQGTGFHNEQFF